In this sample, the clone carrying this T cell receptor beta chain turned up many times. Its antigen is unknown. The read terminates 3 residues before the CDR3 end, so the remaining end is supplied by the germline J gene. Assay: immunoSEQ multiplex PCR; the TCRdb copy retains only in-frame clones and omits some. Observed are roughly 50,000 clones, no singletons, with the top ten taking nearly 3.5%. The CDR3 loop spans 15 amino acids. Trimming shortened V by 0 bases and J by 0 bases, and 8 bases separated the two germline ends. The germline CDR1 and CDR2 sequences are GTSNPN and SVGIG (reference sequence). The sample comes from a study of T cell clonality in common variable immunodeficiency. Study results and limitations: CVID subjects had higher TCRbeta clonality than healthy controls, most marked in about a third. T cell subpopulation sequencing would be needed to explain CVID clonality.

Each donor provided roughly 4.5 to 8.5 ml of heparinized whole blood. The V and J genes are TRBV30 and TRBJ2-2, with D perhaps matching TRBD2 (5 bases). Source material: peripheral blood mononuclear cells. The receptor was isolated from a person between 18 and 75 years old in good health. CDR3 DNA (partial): TGTGCCTGGAGTGTAAGAGCGGCGAACACCGGGGAG. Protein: CAWSVRAANTGE. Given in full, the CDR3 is CAWSVRAANTGELFF.